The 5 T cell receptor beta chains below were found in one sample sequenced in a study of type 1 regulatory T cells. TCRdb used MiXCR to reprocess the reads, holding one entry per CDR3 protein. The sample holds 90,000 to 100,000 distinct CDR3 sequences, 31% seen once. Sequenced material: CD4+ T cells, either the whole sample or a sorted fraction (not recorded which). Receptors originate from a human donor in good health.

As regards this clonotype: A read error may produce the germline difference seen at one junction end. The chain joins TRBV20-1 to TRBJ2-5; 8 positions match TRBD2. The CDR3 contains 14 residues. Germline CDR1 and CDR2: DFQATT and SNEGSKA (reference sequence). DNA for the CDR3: TGCAGAGCTAGAGGGACTACAGCGGGAGTTATCCAGTACTTC. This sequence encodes CRARGTTAGVIQYF.

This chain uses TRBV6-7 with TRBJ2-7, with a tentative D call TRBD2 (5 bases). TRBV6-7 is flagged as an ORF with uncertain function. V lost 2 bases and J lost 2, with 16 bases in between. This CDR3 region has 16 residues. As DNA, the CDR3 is TGTGCCAGCAGTTACCCACTAGGCTTGGGGACCTACGAGCAGTACTTC. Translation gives CASSYPLGLGTYEQYF.

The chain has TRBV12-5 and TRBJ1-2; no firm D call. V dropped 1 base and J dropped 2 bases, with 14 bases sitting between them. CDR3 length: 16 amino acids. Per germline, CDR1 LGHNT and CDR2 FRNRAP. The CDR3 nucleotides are TGTGCTAGTGGTTTGGAGACTTGGACTGAGAACTATGGCTACACCTTC. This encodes CASGLETWTENYGYTF. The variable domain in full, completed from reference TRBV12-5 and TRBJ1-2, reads DARVTQTPRHKVTEMGQEVTMRCQPILGHNTVFWYRQTMMQGLELLAYFRNRAPLDDSGMPKDRFSAEMPDATLATLKIQPSEPRDSAVYFCASGLETWTENYGYTFGSGTRLTVV.

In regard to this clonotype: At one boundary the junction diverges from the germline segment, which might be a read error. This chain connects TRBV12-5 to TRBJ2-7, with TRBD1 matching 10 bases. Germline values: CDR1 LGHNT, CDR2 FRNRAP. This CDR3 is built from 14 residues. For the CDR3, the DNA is TGTGCTAGTGGTGTCCCGGGACAGGGGAACGAGCAGTATTTC. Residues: CASGVPGQGNEQYF.

CDR3 residues: CASSLDYTTQYF. CDR3 coding DNA: TGTGCCAGCAGCCTAGACTACACGACCCAGTACTTC. The chain has TRBV5-6 and TRBJ2-5, with D possibly matching TRBD2 (5 bases). The CDR3 has 12 amino acids. V was pared by 4 bases and J by 7 bases, with 11 bases between. The germline V gene encodes CDR1 SGHDT and CDR2 YYEEEE.